This T cell receptor (beta chain) was retrieved from a study of identical twins. Overall study findings and caveats: Researchers caution that invariant MAIT and iNKT cells could partly confound zero-insertion analyses. Sequences that were beta out-of-frame showed weaker excess twin sharing. Out-of-frame alpha sequences common to twins exhibited an excess of low generation probability.

Trimming removed 5 bases at V and 7 bases at J, with 17 bases between. The CDR3 has 15 residues. The germline V gene has CDR1 SGHAT and CDR2 FQNNGV. A template switching step contributed a universal primer site, while unique molecular identifiers were present in the cDNA. MiXCR was run by TCRdb on the 5' RACE reads, yielding one entry per CDR3 protein. This repertoire shows hundreds of thousands of distinct CDR3 sequences, about 7% found once; its top ten account for over 1.5%. This clonotype occurred a few times. Its antigen is unknown. These data were also reused for a study on yellow fever vaccine responses in identical twins.

The sequencing sample was made of PBMCs. This clonotype was sampled from a woman aged 18-29 years in good health. V and J are TRBV11-2 and TRBJ1-4, with unresolved D. CDR3 sequence: CASSALGGLGEKLFF. The CDR3 nucleotides read TGTGCCAGCAGCGCCCTCGGAGGGCTCGGTGAAAAACTGTTTTTT.